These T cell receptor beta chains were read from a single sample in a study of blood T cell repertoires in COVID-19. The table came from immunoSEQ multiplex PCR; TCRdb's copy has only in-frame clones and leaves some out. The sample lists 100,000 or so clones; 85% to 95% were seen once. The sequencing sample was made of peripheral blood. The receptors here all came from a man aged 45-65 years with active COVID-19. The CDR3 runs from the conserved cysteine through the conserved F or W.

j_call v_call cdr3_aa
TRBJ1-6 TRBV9 CASSLVSQNSPLHF
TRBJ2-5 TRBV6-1 CASSEEASGGETQYF
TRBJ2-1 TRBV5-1 CASSASIGRTTDNEQFF
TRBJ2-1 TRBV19 CASSPGTGGHNEQFF
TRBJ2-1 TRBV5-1 CASSPTRVGGLPSYNEQFF
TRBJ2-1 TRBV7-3 CASSLIPSWEGQLNEQFF
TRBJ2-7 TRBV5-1 CASSLQAGEPYEQYF
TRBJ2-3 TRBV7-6 CASSSGVSGLTDTQYF
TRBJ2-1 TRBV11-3 CASSSGTSENNEQFF
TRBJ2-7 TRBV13 CASSGPGLAGFHSYEQYF
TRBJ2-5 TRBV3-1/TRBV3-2 CASSPQGQETQYF
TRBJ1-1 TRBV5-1 CASSSGQGGREAFF
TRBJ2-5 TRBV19 CASSIDPRLAVETQYF
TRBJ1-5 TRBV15 CATSTDRGLSNQPQHF
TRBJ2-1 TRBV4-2 CASSQGVASGSYNEQFF
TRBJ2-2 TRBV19 CASTPDRDAGELFF
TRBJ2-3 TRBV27 CASSLYGQGARGNTQYF
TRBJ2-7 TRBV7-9 CASSLDLAGGLGEQYF
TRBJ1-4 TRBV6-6 CASSYSSVGVNEKLFF
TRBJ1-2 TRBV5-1 CASRRAQGTDREGYTF
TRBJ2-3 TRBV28 CASSSILTSGSTDTQYF
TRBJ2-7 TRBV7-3 CASSLNGMDEQYF
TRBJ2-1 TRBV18 CASSPAAVIGRDEQFF
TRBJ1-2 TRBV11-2 CASSLETGTANYGYTF
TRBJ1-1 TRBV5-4 CASSGGGNTEAFF
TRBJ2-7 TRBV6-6 CASSYQGLAGGRSSYEQYF
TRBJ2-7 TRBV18 CASSPPNRRAGVVYEQYF
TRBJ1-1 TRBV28 CASRWTGEAFF
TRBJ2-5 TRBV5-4 CASSFPRETQYF
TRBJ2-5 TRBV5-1 CASSLAPGETQYF
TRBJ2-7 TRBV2 CASSVSSGRVNEQYF
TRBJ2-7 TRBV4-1 CASSQGAGDYSYEQYF
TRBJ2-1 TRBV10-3 CAISDAPGQGQTNEQFF
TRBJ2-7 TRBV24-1 CATSVGQDRYEQYF
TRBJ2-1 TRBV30 CAWSDVVAVSEQFF
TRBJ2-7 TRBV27 CASRRGSEQYF
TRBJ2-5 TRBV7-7 CASSFSPGLAVQETQYF
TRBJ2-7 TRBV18 CASSPPRTVIGYEQYF
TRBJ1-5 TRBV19 CASSGMGDQPQHF
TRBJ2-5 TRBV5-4 CASSPGGVHQETQYF
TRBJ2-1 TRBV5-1 CASSWSGGLAINEQFF
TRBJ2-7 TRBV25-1 CASSEPGTSVANEQYF
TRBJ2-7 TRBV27 CASTPGQGHEQYF
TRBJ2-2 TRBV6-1 CASSVSGLPNTGELFF
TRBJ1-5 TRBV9 CASSVETNQPQHF
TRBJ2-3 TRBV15 CATSKANRGSTDTQYF
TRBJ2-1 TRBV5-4 CASSLGVGGEQFF
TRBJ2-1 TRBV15 CATSRGGGQGRPGPYNEQFF
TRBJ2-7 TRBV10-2 CASSDRGPLYEQYF
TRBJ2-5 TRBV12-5 CASARGRGETQYF
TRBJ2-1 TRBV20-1 CSASGGLGENEQFF
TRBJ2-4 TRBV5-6 CASRSSGGLAKNIQYF